This entry features one T cell receptor (beta chain) sequence. The antigen remains unidentified. This specimen belongs to a study of cytomegalovirus exposure and HLA in healthy donors. The PCR employed 60 Vbeta primers together with 13 Jbeta primers. Some clones are missing from TCRdb's copy, which holds only in-frame ones; the method was immunoSEQ multiplex PCR. The profile shows about 130,000 clones, 65% to 80% of them singletons. The study, taken as a whole, reports: Accurate prediction of HLA-A and HLA-B alleles (for most subjects) was reportedly achieved from TCR beta sequences. In a later analysis, common viral pathogens appeared linked to several of the most significant clusters.

Per the germline V gene, CDR1 is SGDLS and CDR2 is YYNGEE. J lost 3 bases, V lost 0 bases, and 11 bases had no gene match. The CDR3 is made up of 20 amino acids. The sequenced material came from PBMCs. The TCR comes from a male donor in good health and CMV-seropositive. The chain couples TRBV9 to TRBJ2-1, with TRBD2 matching over 14 bases. In DNA form, the CDR3 reads TGTGCCAGCAGCGTAGCCCCCGGGACTAGCGGGAGCCATCTCTACAATGAGCAGTTCTTC. Translated, it gives CASSVAPGTSGSHLYNEQFF.